A single sample gave rise to the 24 T cell receptor beta chains below, sequenced in a study of T cell responses to AZD1222 COVID-19 vaccine. Produced via immunoSEQ multiplex PCR; TCRdb's table is partial and in-frame only. The sample lists 140,000 to 150,000 clones, 85% to 95% seen once, with roughly 12% in the top ten. The material was peripheral blood, obtained after recovery from COVID-19. These receptors were obtained from an adult who had recovered from COVID-19.

The chain recombines TRBV6-5 with TRBJ2-7; TRBD2 matches 11 bases. The V and J ends lost 0 bases and 0 bases, in that order; junction bases with no gene match: 1. Germline V gene data show CDR1 as MNHEY and CDR2 as SVGAGI. The length of the CDR3 is 16 residues. The CDR3 nucleotides read TGTGCCAGCAGTTACTCGACTAGCGGGGACTCCTACGAGCAGTACTTC. It translates to CASSYSTSGDSYEQYF.

The gene calls are TRBV10-2 and TRBJ1-5, with TRBD1 identical over 10 bases. Trimming cost V 6 bases and J 6 bases; bases outside gene matches: 5. This CDR3 contains 14 residues. Germline loops: CDR1 WSHSY, CDR2 SAAADI. CDR3 loop: CASSLGQGGQPQHF. CDR3 bases: TGCGCCAGCAGCCTTGGACAGGGGGGTCAGCCCCAGCATTTT.

The chain has TRBV3-1 (or the pseudogene TRBV3-2) and TRBJ2-1; tentatively, D is TRBD1 (6 bases). The V end was cut by 2 bases, the J end by 5 bases, with 13 bases between. Germline V CDR1 and CDR2: LGHDT, YNNKEL (reference sequence). The CDR3 contains 15 residues. This CDR3 is CASSQRGKSDNEQFF. CDR3 DNA sequence: TGTGCCAGCAGCCAAAGGGGGAAGTCCGACAATGAGCAGTTCTTC.

The chain links TRBV10-3 to TRBJ2-7; D is unclear. This CDR3 has 14 residues. V was shortened by 4 bases and J by 0 bases, with 10 bases between the two germline ends. Per the germline V gene, CDR1 is ENHRY and CDR2 is SYGVKD. The CDR3 DNA reads as TGTGCCATCAGTGCCGAGACGGTCTCCTACGAGCAGTACTTC. This codes for CAISAETVSYEQYF.

V is TRBV30 and J is TRBJ2-3; D uncertain. Germline CDR1 GTSNPN, CDR2 SVGIG (reference sequence). The CDR3 loop spans 12 amino acids. Trimming cost V 1 base and J 2 bases, with 4 bases left between them. CDR3 sequence (DNA): TGTGCCTGGAGTGGGCTCACAGATACGCAGTATTTT. The encoded protein is CAWSGLTDTQYF. Using reference TRBV30 and TRBJ2-3 for the parts outside the CDR3, the full variable domain is SQTIHQWPATLVQPVGSPLSLECTVEGTSNPNLYWYRQAAGRGLQLLFYSVGIGQISSEVPQNLSASRPQDRQFILSSKKLLLSDSGFYLCAWSGLTDTQYFGPGTRLTVL.

This chain joins TRBV10-3 and TRBJ2-4; 7 nucleotides match TRBD1. CDR3 length equals 13 residues. Germline lookup yields CDR1 ENHRY and CDR2 SYGVKD. J gave up 8 bases and V 6 bases, and 7 bases lay outside the gene matches. The CDR3, as DNA: TGTGCCATCAGCATGGGACAGAGGGACATTCAGTACTTC. Protein: CAISMGQRDIQYF.

The rearrangement uses TRBV4-1 and TRBJ1-5, with TRBD1 matching 8 bases. CDR3 length: 17 residues. Trimming at V came to 1 base and at J to 7 bases, leaving 12 bases not matched to a gene. Germline V gene sequence: CDR1 MGHRA, CDR2 YSYEKL. CDR3 sequence: CASSQVLAGQGRQPQHF. CDR3 bases: TGCGCCAGCAGCCAAGTGTTAGCCGGACAGGGTAGACAGCCCCAGCATTTT.

The V call is TRBV10-2, the J call TRBJ1-5; D unclear. Germline V gene lookup returns CDR1 WSHSY and CDR2 SAAADI. V was clipped by 3 bases and J by 3 bases, with 6 bases between them. The CDR3 spans 13 residues. CDR3 coding DNA: TGCGCCAGCAGTGAATTGAACAATCAGCCCCAGCATTTT. The encoded protein is CASSELNNQPQHF.

The genes are TRBV21-1 and TRBJ2-7. TRBV21-1 is given as a pseudogene. The CDR3 covers 16 residues. The CDR3 nucleotides are TGTGCCAGTTCACACCGGAAGGGCGGCCGGATCTACGAGCAGTACTTC. Translated: CASSHRKGGRIYEQYF.

The chain carries TRBV6-1 and TRBJ2-7, with TRBD2 matching over 11 bases. In germline, CDR1 is MNHNS, CDR2 SASEGT. The CDR3 runs to 20 residues. V was clipped by 4 bases and J by 0 bases; unmatched bases: 17. CDR3 loop: CASSVEGPGLADTSSYEQYF. The CDR3 DNA reads as TGTGCCAGCAGTGTGGAGGGCCCGGGACTAGCGGATACCTCCTCCTACGAGCAGTACTTC.

The chain carries TRBV9 and TRBJ2-1; D is uncertain. V gave up 0 bases and J gave up 3 bases, with 10 bases separating them. Looked up from germline, CDR1 is SGDLS and CDR2 is YYNGEE. The CDR3 consists of 15 residues. Here the CDR3 reads CASSVGRWGYNEQFF. The CDR3 nucleotides are TGTGCCAGCAGCGTAGGGAGATGGGGCTACAATGAGCAGTTCTTC.

This clone occurred a few times. Here the CDR3 reads CSAGGQIYGYTF. In DNA form, the CDR3 reads TGCAGCGCCGGCGGACAGATCTATGGCTACACCTTC. The chain has TRBV29-1 and TRBJ1-2; D might be TRBD1 (6 bases). The V and J ends lost 7 bases and 4 bases respectively, with 13 bases between them. The CDR3 covers 12 residues. Germline CDR1 is SQVTM and CDR2 is ANQGSEA. The whole variable domain, remainder taken from reference TRBV29-1 and TRBJ1-2, is SAVISQKPSRDICQRGTSLTIQCQVDSQVTMMFWYRQQPGQSLTLIATANQGSEATYESGFVIDKFPISRPNLTFSTLTVSNMSPEDSSIYLCSAGGQIYGYTFGSGTRLTVV.

The gene calls are TRBV2 and TRBJ2-7, with D possibly called TRBD1 or TRBD2 (5 bases each). V was pared by 6 bases and J by 7 bases, with 16 bases between. Germline V gives CDR1 SNHLY, CDR2 FYNNEI. The CDR3 totals 13 residues. The CDR3 DNA reads as TGTGCCAGCAGCCCCTCGGGGCCGGCGGAGCAGTACTTC. Amino acids: CASSPSGPAEQYF.

V gene TRBV9 combines with J gene TRBJ2-2; TRBD2 matches at 7 bases. The J segment lost 2 bases and the V segment lost 4 bases, leaving 5 bases of the junction unmatched. The CDR3 is 15 amino acids. Germline V gene lookup returns CDR1 SGDLS and CDR2 YYNGEE. CDR3 region: CASSFLGLNTGELFF. CDR3 bases: TGTGCCAGCAGCTTCCTGGGACTAAACACCGGGGAGCTGTTTTTT.

Concerning this clone: An end of the junction differs from the germline gene, which may be a read error. The V gene is TRBV5-6, the J gene TRBJ1-2, with 7 bases aligning to TRBD1. Germline loops: CDR1 SGHDT, CDR2 YYEEEE. CDR3 length: 12 amino acids. The CDR3 DNA sequence: TGTGCCAGCAGCAGTGCGCCGGGACAGCTTTCGTTC. Protein product: CASSSAPGQLSF.

The chain links TRBV12-3 or TRBV12-4 to TRBJ2-1; possibly TRBD1 for D (6 bases). V dropped 5 bases and J dropped 12 bases, with 14 bases sitting between them. This CDR3 is built from 12 residues. CDR3 sequence (DNA): TGTGCCAGCAGTACCCGACAGGCTAGGCAGTTCTTC. It yields the protein CASSTRQARQFF.

The rearrangement joins TRBV10-3 to TRBJ2-2, with unresolved D. From germline, CDR1 is ENHRY and CDR2 SYGVKD. V was pared by 2 bases and J by 6 bases, with 7 bases between. The CDR3 extends over 13 amino acids. In nucleotides, the CDR3 is TGTGCCATCAGTGAGGGACGGGCCGGGGAGCTGTTTTTT. Protein sequence: CAISEGRAGELFF.

This chain joins TRBV6-2 or TRBV6-3 and TRBJ2-6; D ambiguous. Trimming removed 5 bases at V and 0 bases at J, with 8 bases between. The CDR3 length is 15 residues. Germline-derived CDR1 and CDR2 are MNHEY and SVGEGT. Written as DNA, the CDR3 is TGTGCCAGCAGTCTCAGTTTCTCTGGGGCCAACGTCCTGACTTTC. This sequence encodes CASSLSFSGANVLTF.

This clone has only one observation. The chain carries TRBV5-1 and TRBJ2-7, with 13 bases lining up with TRBD2. Germline CDR1 SGHRS, CDR2 YFSETQ. The CDR3 runs to 18 residues. V lost 1 base and J lost 2; bases outside the gene matches: 9. The CDR3 DNA sequence: TGCGCCAGCAGCTTGCATCGACTAGCGGGAGGAGAAACCTACGAGCAGTACTTC. Translation gives CASSLHRLAGGETYEQYF.

This rearrangement joins TRBV11-3 to TRBJ1-1; 8 bases map to TRBD1. Germline V gene data show CDR1 as SGHNT and CDR2 as YENEEA. This CDR3 contains 13 residues. V lost 4 bases, J lost 12 bases, and 10 bases stayed unmatched. The CDR3 is CASSSGTGSSTFF. The CDR3, as DNA: TGTGCCAGCAGCTCCGGGACAGGATCGTCAACTTTCTTT.

V and J are TRBV5-1 and TRBJ1-1; 7 bases align to TRBD1. Germline assignment: CDR1 SGHRS and CDR2 YFSETQ. The CDR3 extends over 14 amino acids. V lost 2 bases and J lost 3; bases outside the gene matches: 4. CDR3 in DNA: TGCGCCAGCAGCTTTTGGGACAGCTACACTGAAGCTTTCTTT. Translation: CASSFWDSYTEAFF.

The rearrangement uses TRBV18 and TRBJ1-1; D is possibly TRBD1 (6 bases). Trimming pared 5 bases from V and 0 bases from J, leaving 13 bases between. The germline V gene has CDR1 KGHSH and CDR2 LQKENI. The CDR3 length is 15 residues. The CDR3 protein is CASSYLGHLNTEAFF. CDR3 bases: TGTGCCAGCTCATATTTGGGACATCTGAACACTGAAGCTTTCTTT.

This clone has only one observation. V gene TRBV24-1 combines with J gene TRBJ2-1; D gene ambiguous. There are 15 residues in the CDR3. The germline V gene encodes CDR1 KGHDR and CDR2 SFDVKD. With 6 bases removed from V and 4 bases from J, the gap between germline ends came to 15 bases. CDR3 sequence: CATSSPGPVYNEQFF. The CDR3 coding sequence is TGTGCCACCAGTTCACCCGGACCAGTATACAATGAGCAGTTCTTC.

This clone was seen only once. J is TRBJ2-7 and V is TRBV7-9, with D unclear. Per the germline V gene, CDR1 is SEHNR and CDR2 is FQNEAQ (reference sequence). V lost 4 bases and J 2 bases, leaving 12 bases between the germline ends. The CDR3 consists of 14 residues. The CDR3 reads CASSSWVIPYEQYF. In nucleotides, the CDR3 is TGTGCCAGCAGCTCTTGGGTTATTCCCTACGAGCAGTACTTC.